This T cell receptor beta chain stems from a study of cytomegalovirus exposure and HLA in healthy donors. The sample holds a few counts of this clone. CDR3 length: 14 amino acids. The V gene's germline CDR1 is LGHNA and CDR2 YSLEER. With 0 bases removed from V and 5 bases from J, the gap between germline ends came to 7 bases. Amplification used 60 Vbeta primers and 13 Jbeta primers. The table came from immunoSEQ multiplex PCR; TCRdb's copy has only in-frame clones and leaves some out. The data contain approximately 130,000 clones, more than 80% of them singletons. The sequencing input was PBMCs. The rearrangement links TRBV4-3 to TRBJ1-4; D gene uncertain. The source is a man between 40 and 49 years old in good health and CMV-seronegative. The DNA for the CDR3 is TGCGCCAGCAGCCAAGATCGTGCGAATGAAAAACTGTTTTTT. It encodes CASSQDRANEKLFF.